This entry describes one T cell receptor (beta chain). The CDR3 spans 14 residues. V was trimmed by 5 bases and J by 0 bases, leaving 11 bases between them. The V gene's germline CDR1 is SGHAT and CDR2 FQNNGV. This record belongs to a study of T cells in Graves' hyperthyroidism and ophthalmopathy. There were TCR beta CDR3 regions amplified from RNA transcripts. A set of HTBI primers served as the primers for a first-round RT-PCR of the TCR CDR3. TCRdb fed the multiplex PCR reads into MiXCR, producing one record per CDR3 protein. The data show roughly 500,000 distinct CDR3 sequences, around 45% seen once.

The receptor comes from an adult woman with Graves' disease, either hyperthyroidism or ophthalmopathy (not recorded which). The chain couples TRBV11-2 to TRBJ2-7; TRBD1 might be the D (6 bases). The source material was peripheral blood or thyroid tissue (not recorded which). The CDR3: CASSQGTISYEQYF. The CDR3 DNA follows: TGTGCCAGCAGCCAGGGGACCATCTCCTACGAGCAGTACTTC.